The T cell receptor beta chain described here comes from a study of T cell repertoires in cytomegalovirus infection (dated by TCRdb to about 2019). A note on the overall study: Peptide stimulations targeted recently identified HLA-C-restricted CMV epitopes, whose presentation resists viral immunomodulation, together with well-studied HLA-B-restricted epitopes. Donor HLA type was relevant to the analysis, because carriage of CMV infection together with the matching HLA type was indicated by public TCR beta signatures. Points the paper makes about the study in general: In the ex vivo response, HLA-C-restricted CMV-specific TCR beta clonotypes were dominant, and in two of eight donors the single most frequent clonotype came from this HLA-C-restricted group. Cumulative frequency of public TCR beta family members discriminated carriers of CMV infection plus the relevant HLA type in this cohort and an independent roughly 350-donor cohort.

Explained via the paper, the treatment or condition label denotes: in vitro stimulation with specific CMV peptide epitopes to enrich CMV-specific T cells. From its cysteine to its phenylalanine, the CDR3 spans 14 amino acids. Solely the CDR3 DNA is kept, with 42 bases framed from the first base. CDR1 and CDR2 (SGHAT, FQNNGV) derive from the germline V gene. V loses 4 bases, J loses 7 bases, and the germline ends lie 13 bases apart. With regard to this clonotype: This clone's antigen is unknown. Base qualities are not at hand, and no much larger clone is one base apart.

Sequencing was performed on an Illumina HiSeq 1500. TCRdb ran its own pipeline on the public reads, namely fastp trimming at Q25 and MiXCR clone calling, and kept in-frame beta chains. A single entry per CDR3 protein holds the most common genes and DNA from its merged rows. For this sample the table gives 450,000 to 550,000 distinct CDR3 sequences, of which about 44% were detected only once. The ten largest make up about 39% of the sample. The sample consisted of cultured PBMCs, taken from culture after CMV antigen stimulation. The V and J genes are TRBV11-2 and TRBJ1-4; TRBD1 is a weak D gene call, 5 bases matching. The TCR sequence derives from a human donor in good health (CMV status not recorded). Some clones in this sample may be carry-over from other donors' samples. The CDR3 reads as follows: CASSSTQGFEKLFF. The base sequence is TGTGCCAGCAGCTCTACTCAGGGATTTGAAAAACTGTTTTTT.